The present T cell receptor beta chain was sequenced within a study of blood T cell repertoires in COVID-19. Assay: immunoSEQ multiplex PCR; the TCRdb copy retains only in-frame clones and omits some. The data hold 97,000 or so clones, with about four fifths observed a single time. This receptor was obtained from a woman of 80 years or more with active or convalescent COVID-19. Sequencing input: peripheral blood.

The CDR3 protein is CASSPGDTYEQYF. The DNA of the CDR3 is TGTGCCAGCAGCCCAGGGGACACATACGAGCAGTACTTC. This rearrangement joins TRBV7-9 to TRBJ2-7, with D possibly matching TRBD1 (6 bases). Germline V gives CDR1 SEHNR, CDR2 FQNEAQ (reference sequence). The CDR3 loop spans 13 amino acids. The V gene lost 5 bases and the J gene lost 4 bases, with 12 bases spanning the gap.